The rows below give T cell receptor beta chains drawn from one sample of a study of blood T cell repertoires in COVID-19. Produced via immunoSEQ multiplex PCR; TCRdb's table is partial and in-frame only. The repertoire holds 100,000 or so clones, with 90% to 95% as singletons. Sequencing was done on a sample of peripheral blood. The receptors derive from a human donor with active COVID-19. The donor label of this sample is uncertain. CDR3s leave out the opening cysteine and the closing phenylalanine or tryptophan.

TRBJ2-3,TRBV28,ASSSPPRTGLIGGDTQY
TRBJ1-2,TRBV28,ASSRQVREGYT
TRBJ1-6,TRBV6-5,ASTRNRGPNSPLH
TRBJ2-2,TRBV10-3,AISDGLAGGSGELF
TRBJ2-4,TRBV4-1,ASSQVEGESIQY
TRBJ2-2,TRBV11-2,ASSRRGDTGELF
TRBJ1-6,TRBV21-1,ASSKQLGDTSSYNSPLH
TRBJ1-2,TRBV10-3,AISDHRANYGYT
TRBJ2-3,TRBV5-1,ASSFRRSFGTDTQY
TRBJ2-3,TRBV10-2,ASMGGLEVDTQY
TRBJ2-1,TRBV27,ASSHSSGLNEQF
TRBJ1-6,TRBV6-5,ASSGDSGNSPLH
TRBJ1-2,TRBV2,ASSYRGSNYGYT
TRBJ1-1,TRBV20-1,SASTPGGYTEAF
TRBJ2-7,TRBV4-1,ASSQGPGGPYEQY
TRBJ1-5,TRBV18,ASSQREGLQEPQH
TRBJ2-3,TRBV10-3,AISGQGGSDTQY
TRBJ1-1,TRBV7-9,ASSMTGGAPEAF
TRBJ1-5,TRBV5-8,ASTRAPNQPQH
TRBJ2-7,TRBV6-5,ASSLTGGSDEQY
TRBJ1-1,TRBV28,ASSLQGARDTEAF
TRBJ1-6,TRBV3-1/TRBV3-2,ASSQDRGSPNSPLH
TRBJ1-2,TRBV9,ASSAQTGGKSYGYT
TRBJ2-7,TRBV19,ASSIGALTVAEQY
TRBJ1-2,TRBV3-1/TRBV3-2,ASSQNRGYT
TRBJ2-7,TRBV3-1/TRBV3-2,ASSQGGGDEQY
TRBJ2-1,TRBV5-1,ASSSGQIINEQF
TRBJ2-7,TRBV12-5,ASGLVLGTGPNEQY
TRBJ2-2,TRBV5-1,ASSLGAGELF
TRBJ1-2,TRBV28,ASSRGSGYT
TRBJ2-7,TRBV7-9,ASSLEAGQAEYEQY
TRBJ1-6,TRBV5-4,ASSSSGTANSPLH